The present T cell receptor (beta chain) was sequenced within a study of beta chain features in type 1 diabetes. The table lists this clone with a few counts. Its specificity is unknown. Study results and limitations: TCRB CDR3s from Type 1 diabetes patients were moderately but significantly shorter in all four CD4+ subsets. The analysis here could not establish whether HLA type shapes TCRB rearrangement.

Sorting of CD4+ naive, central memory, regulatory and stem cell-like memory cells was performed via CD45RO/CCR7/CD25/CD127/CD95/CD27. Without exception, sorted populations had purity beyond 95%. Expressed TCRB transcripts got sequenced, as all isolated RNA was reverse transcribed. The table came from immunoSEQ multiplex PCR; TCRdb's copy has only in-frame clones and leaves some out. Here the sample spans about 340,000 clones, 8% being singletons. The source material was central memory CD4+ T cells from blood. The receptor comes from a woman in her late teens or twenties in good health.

The CDR3 region is CASSLVGRFTGELFF. In nucleotides, the CDR3 is TGTGCCAGCAGCTTGGTCGGGAGGTTTACCGGGGAGCTGTTTTTT. The J gene is TRBJ2-2, the V gene TRBV5-4; the match to TRBD2 covers 7 bases. Trimming took 0 bases from V and 5 from J; bases not matched to a gene: 4. The CDR3 spans 15 residues. Germline CDR1 SGHNT, CDR2 YYREEE (reference sequence).